Below, 5 T cell receptor beta chains from the same sample are listed, as sequenced in a study of T-cell memory formation after mild COVID-19. TCRdb reanalysed the 5' RACE reads using MiXCR and keeps one entry per CDR3 protein. The sample includes roughly 350,000 distinct CDR3 sequences, around 30% of them seen just once. Specimen: PBMCs or a T cell subset sorted from them (not recorded which). The origin of the receptors is an adult woman who had mild COVID-19 (a few samples of this study predate the infection). Cell type and time point are not known.

In this sample, this clonotype turned up a few times. The chain carries TRBV12-3 or TRBV12-4 and TRBJ2-5; 7 nucleotides align to TRBD1. J gave up 5 bases and V 5 bases, and 8 bases lay outside the gene matches. The CDR3 is made up of 14 amino acids. CDR3 DNA: TGTGCCAGCAGTCCGACAGGGTCTATGGAGACCCAGTACTTC. Amino acids: CASSPTGSMETQYF.

This clonotype was observed a handful of times. The CDR3 is CASSIRQGSNEKLFF. CDR3 bases: TGCGCCAGCAGCATTCGACAGGGATCAAATGAAAAACTGTTTTTT. The V and J genes are TRBV5-1 and TRBJ1-4; 7 nucleotides align to TRBD1. The V and J ends lost 4 bases and 5 bases, in that order; junction bases with no gene match: 8. The CDR3 is made up of 15 amino acids. Germline loops: CDR1 SGHRS, CDR2 YFSETQ.

V gene TRBV11-2 combines with J gene TRBJ2-7, with 8 positions matching TRBD2. Trimming removed 5 bases from V and 4 bases from J; junction bases left unmatched: 7. The V gene's germline CDR1 is SGHAT and CDR2 FQNNGV. This CDR3 comprises 14 residues. The CDR3 DNA sequence: TGTGCCAGCAGCATCCGGGAGGGCGGGTACGAGCAGTACTTC. Its translation is CASSIREGGYEQYF.

The rearrangement uses TRBV6-2 or TRBV6-3 and TRBJ2-2; D is perhaps TRBD2 (6 bases). Germline V CDR1 and CDR2: MNHEY, SVGEGT. This CDR3 comprises 16 residues. V was trimmed by 4 bases and J by 5 bases, leaving 17 bases between them. The CDR3 bases are TGTGCCAGCAGTTTCCTGAATCTAGCGAGTACCGGGGAGCTGTTTTTT. This encodes CASSFLNLASTGELFF.

In regard to this clonotype: An end of the junction differs from the germline gene, which may be a read error. The chain is built from TRBV3-1 and TRBJ1-2; D is unresolved. The CDR3 is 11 amino acids. The germline V gene encodes CDR1 LGHDT and CDR2 YNNKEL (reference sequence). CDR3 region: CASSQDVSLSW. The CDR3 nucleotides read TGTGCCAGCAGCCAAGATGTTAGTCTCAGCTGG.